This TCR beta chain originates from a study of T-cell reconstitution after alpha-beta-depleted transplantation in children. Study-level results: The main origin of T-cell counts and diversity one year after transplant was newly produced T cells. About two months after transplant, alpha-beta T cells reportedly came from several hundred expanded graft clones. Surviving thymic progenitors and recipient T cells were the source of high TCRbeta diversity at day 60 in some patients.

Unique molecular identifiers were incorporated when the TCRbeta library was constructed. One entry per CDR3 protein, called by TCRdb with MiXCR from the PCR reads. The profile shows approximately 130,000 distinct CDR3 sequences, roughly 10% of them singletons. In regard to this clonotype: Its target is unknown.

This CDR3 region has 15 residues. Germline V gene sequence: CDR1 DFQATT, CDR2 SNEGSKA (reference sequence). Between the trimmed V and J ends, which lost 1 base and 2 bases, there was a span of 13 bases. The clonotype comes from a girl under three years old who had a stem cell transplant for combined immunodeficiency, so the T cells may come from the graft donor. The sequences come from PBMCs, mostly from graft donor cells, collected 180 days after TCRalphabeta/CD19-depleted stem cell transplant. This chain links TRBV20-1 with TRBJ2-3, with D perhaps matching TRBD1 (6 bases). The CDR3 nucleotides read TGCAGTGCTAGAGGACTCCGGGACAACACAGATACGCAGTATTTT. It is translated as CSARGLRDNTDTQYF.